These 6 T cell receptor beta chains share one sample of origin, sequenced in a study of blood T cell repertoires in COVID-19. The repertoire was sequenced with immunoSEQ multiplex PCR; TCRdb's copy has only in-frame clones and lacks some. Here the sample spans about 190,000 clones, around 80% being singletons. Material: peripheral blood. The receptors stem from a man aged 30 to 45 with active or convalescent COVID-19.

This clone has a single count. The V call is TRBV7-3, the J call TRBJ2-1; 7 bases are shared with TRBD1. This CDR3 has 15 amino acids. The V and J ends lost 2 bases and 3 bases, in that order; junction bases with no gene match: 4. CDR1 and CDR2 (germline): SGHTA, FQGTGA. CDR3 in amino acids: CASSLDDRDYNEQFF. The CDR3 DNA reads as TGTGCCAGCAGCTTAGATGACAGGGACTACAATGAGCAGTTCTTC.

The chain employs TRBV5-1 and TRBJ2-3; no reliable D call. Germline-derived CDR1 and CDR2 are SGHRS and YFSETQ. With 0 bases removed from V and 2 bases from J, the gap between germline ends came to 7 bases. This CDR3 is built from 14 residues. The CDR3 region has the DNA TGCGCCAGCAGCTTGGGGGCAGACACAGATACGCAGTATTTT. It is translated as CASSLGADTDTQYF.

The gene calls are TRBV30 and TRBJ2-2, with 10 bases aligning to TRBD1. With V trimmed by 2 bases and J by 4 bases, 7 bases remained unmatched. CDR1 is GTSNPN and CDR2 is SVGIG in the germline V gene (reference sequence). This CDR3 spans 16 amino acids. The DNA for the CDR3 is TGTGCCTGGAGTCTTGGGACAGGGGATCGCACCGGGGAGCTGTTTTTT. Translated, it gives CAWSLGTGDRTGELFF.

The chain combines TRBV7-9 with TRBJ2-1, with D possibly TRBD2 on 6 matching bases. CDR1 and CDR2 (germline): SEHNR, FQNEAQ (reference sequence). This CDR3 comprises 15 residues. V dropped 2 bases and J dropped 5 bases, with 13 bases sitting between them. CDR3 loop: CASSLPRGSNNEQFF. CDR3 bases: TGTGCCAGCAGCTTACCCCGGGGGAGTAACAATGAGCAGTTCTTC.

V usage is TRBV28 and J usage is TRBJ1-2; possibly TRBD1 for D (5 bases). The CDR3 totals 14 residues. The germline gives CDR1 MDHEN, CDR2 SYDVKM. Trimming took 3 bases from V and 6 from J, leaving 14 bases between them. The CDR3 loop reads CASSFSGSGDGYTF. CDR3 coding DNA: TGTGCCAGCAGTTTTTCAGGGTCGGGAGATGGCTACACCTTC.

The J gene is TRBJ2-6, the V gene TRBV21-1; TRBD1 reflects the table's D call only, with no check against the DNA. TRBV21-1 is assigned pseudogene status. This CDR3 is 16 amino acids long. In DNA form, the CDR3 reads TGTGCCAGCAGCACAAGGACAGGGACTGGGGCCAACGTCCTGACTTTC. Encoded protein: CASSTRTGTGANVLTF.